The sequence of this T cell receptor beta chain was determined in a study of cytomegalovirus exposure and HLA in healthy donors. Study at large: Counted in an early data release were about 85 million unique TCRs from HLA-typed donors.

CDR3 length: 16 residues. The junction had 9 bases not matched to a gene; V was cut back by 5 bases and J by 4 bases. The germline V gene encodes CDR1 MDHEN and CDR2 SYDVKM. In the PCR, 60 Vbeta and 13 Jbeta primers were used. The data were produced by immunoSEQ multiplex PCR, yet TCRdb's version contains in-frame clones alone and is incomplete. This table has approximately 180,000 clones, roughly three quarters appearing once. General study points: Most TCR sequences were rare, but some public TCRs occurred in many donors.

Comments on this clone: Its antigen is unidentified.

The chain joins TRBV28 to TRBJ1-4, with TRBD1 matching 8 bases. The receptor was derived from a woman aged 45-65 years in good health and CMV-seronegative. The sequenced material came from PBMCs. The DNA of the CDR3 is TGTGCCAGCAGTGAAGGACAGGGAGGTTTTAATGAAAAACTGTTTTTT. This codes for CASSEGQGGFNEKLFF.